This TCR beta chain was identified during a study of CD8+CD57+ T cells in acquired aplastic anemia (dated by TCRdb to the late 2010s). With regard to the full study: DNA extracted from sorted CD4+ and CD8+ cells had a mean of around 3 ug, with a range of about 0.19 to 27.4 ug. CD8+CD57+ expansion was defined as a frequency above the mean frequency observed in healthy subjects. Summary of the overall study and its limitations: Between patients and healthy controls, no significant difference in CD8+ Simpson's diversity was found (P=0.060). Roughly 30 CD8+ CDR3 sequences were shared between patients and controls but appeared highly expressed in patients and within their immunodominant clones.

V is clipped by 7 bases and J by 1 base, and the sequence between their germline boundaries is 7 bases long. The CDR3 contains 11 residues, cysteine and phenylalanine counted. The kept DNA is CDR3 alone, 33 bases in frame from the first base. CDR1 and CDR2, per the germline V gene, are SQVTM and ANQGSEA. Of note for this clonotype: The target of this receptor is not known. No base quality values were provided; no much bigger clone lies one nucleotide off.

The patients picked for sequencing were ones in whom flow cytometry had shown an expansion of CD8+CD57+ cells. Every patient had a diagnosis of severe acquired aplastic anemia based on International Study of Aplastic Anemia and Agranulocytosis and Camitta criteria. No patient had received any therapy when blood was sampled. In this study, sorted CD4+ and CD8+ T cells from the blood of healthy subjects and of severe aplastic anemia patients had their TCR repertoires deep-sequenced. Patients were enrolled under clinicaltrials.gov protocols 00001620, 01623167, 00001397, 00071045, 00081523 and 00961064 in the USA. Ficoll-Paque density gradient centrifugation was used to isolate peripheral blood mononuclear cells. Before DNA was extracted, CD4+ and CD8+ T cells were sorted using either FACS or magnetic beads. Profiling of TCR beta VDJ combinations and CDR3 sequences used genomic DNA as the template. An Illumina HiSeq 2000 was used for TCR repertoire sequencing. Processing in the source paper ran as follows. Repertoire assessment relied on Simpson's diversity index, CDR3 size and DJ length profiles, and TRBV/TRBJ rearrangement plots. The most abundant DNA sequence in the deep sequencing data was defined as the immunodominant clone. CDR3 amino acid sequences were screened for sharing across subjects and compared with published repertoires and the VDJdb database. TCRdb trimmed the raw reads at Q25, called clones with MiXCR and kept productive beta chains. Rows with a matching CDR3 protein are joined into one entry that keeps the most common DNA and genes. The V and J calls here are based on TCRdb, not the publication. Here the sample has approximately 190,000 distinct CDR3 sequences; 48% occur a single time. The top ten constitute 9.7% of the sample.

The specimen was sorted CD4+, CD8+, or CD8+CD57+ T cells (not recorded which) from PBMCs. This receptor was identified in a human donor with aplastic anemia. The rearranged chain carries TRBV29-1 and TRBJ1-1, with no confident D gene call. The DNA reads as follows: TGCAGCGGAACGGAGAACACTGAAGCTTTCTTT. This encodes CSGTENTEAFF.